This entry features one T cell receptor (beta chain) sequence. Its antigen has not been determined. Base qualities are not recorded, but no much larger clone differs from it by a single base. Library generation was performed with multiplex PCR. Sequencing instrument: 454 GS FLX. Semiquantitative ARM-PCR was used to amplify the TCR alpha and beta CDR3 regions from mRNA. In ARM-PCR, tagged nested gene-specific primers were used first, and exponential amplification was then carried out by communal superprimers. Before the first-round PCR products went through the second amplification round, exonuclease was used to remove the nested primers. The amplicons were sequenced on the 454 platform, which can rapidly sequence millions of DNA fragments without cloning bias. A read counted as effective if the read could be mapped to both V and J germline segments. Per the original workflow: Reads were assigned to germline V, D and J segments with IRmap, which uses pyromap, a Smith-Waterman modification adapted to 454 sequencing errors. To filter D-beta assignments, cutoffs were set at the 99th percentile of the alignment scores obtained from simulated random sequences. CDR3 was defined as the amino acids between the conserved V-segment Y[YFLI]C motif and the J-segment [FW]GXGT motif. Repertoire diversity was estimated with a compound Poisson process model previously applied to large-scale EST data. A procedure for detecting cross-contamination was used to argue that sample contamination was not the source of the shared CDR3s. Through fastp at Q25 and MiXCR, TCRdb rebuilt clones from the public reads, retaining in-frame beta chains. A single entry per CDR3 protein holds the most common genes and DNA from its merged rows. TCRdb's processing, not the authors' own work, is the source of the V and J calls. This sample has approximately 13,000 distinct CDR3 sequences in its table, and less than 65% of those were observed once. Together, the top ten hold about 2% of the sample.

This sample was taken from a study of relationships among human T cell subsets (dated by TCRdb to the early 2010s). About the study as a whole: The study sequenced eight distinct T cell populations from blood: pan T, CD8 cytotoxic, regulatory, Th1, Th2, naive plus transitional, activated and memory cells.

CD4+CD25+ regulatory T cells were selected from positively selected CD4+ cells using anti-CD25 beads. Miltenyi superparamagnetic beads coated with subset-specific monoclonal antibodies were used for isolation of the T cell subsets. Every T cell population was isolated from peripheral blood. Whole blood was subjected to Ficoll separation to obtain mononuclear cells, from which monocytes were subsequently depleted using anti-CD14 microbeads. The isolated cell populations were resuspended in RNAprotect reagent immediately. The paper as a whole reports these results and caveats: The considerable overlap in CDR3s among Th1, Th2 and regulatory T cells was taken as suggesting that cell fate choices are stochastic. A CD4+CD8+ double-positive population could not be ruled out by the bead-based sorting. Over 50% of CD8+ cytotoxic sequences were found to belong to clones with over 100 reads, whereas few such clones were observed in the regulatory and Th2 subsets. No statistically significant differences in V, D and J usage, CDR3 length or N-nucleotide additions were observed among the seven subsets.

Sequences were obtained from Tregs sorted from blood. The clonotype originates from a man between 40 and 49 years old in good health.

Here the CDR3 is given as CASSLGQEKGEELFF. The nucleotides are TGTGCCAGCAGCTTAGGACAGGAAAAGGGAGAGGAGCTGTTTTTT. This sequence uses TRBV11-3 and TRBJ2-2, with TRBD1 tentatively as D gene (6 bases match). CDR3 length: 15 amino acids, cysteine to phenylalanine. Of all the DNA, just the CDR3 is kept, 45 bases in frame from base 1. Trimming at the junction amounts to 1 base on V and 10 bases on J, and the germline ends lie 16 bases apart. The germline V gene gives CDR1 as SGHNT and CDR2 as YENEEA.